A selection of T cell receptor beta chains follows, all from one sample in a study of shared clonotypes between healthy human individuals. Clones were read by immunoSEQ multiplex PCR, and TCRdb kept only the in-frame ones, dropping some. The sample has 550,000 to 750,000 clones; 95% to 96% are singletons. The sample was naive CD8+ T cells sorted from blood. Receptors originate from a woman in her 30s in good health. CDR3s include the opening cysteine and the closing phenylalanine or tryptophan. D genes are given only for firm matches.

>NA|TRBV29-1|TRBJ1-1
CSAEGQNMNTEAFF
TGCAGCGCCGAAGGTCAGAACATGAACACTGAAGCTTTCTTT
>TRBD1|TRBV6-5|TRBJ2-7
CASKQTGDTYEQYF
TGTGCCAGCAAGCAGACAGGGGATACCTACGAGCAGTACTTC
>TRBD1|TRBV7-9|TRBJ2-3
CASSSYTGGHTDTQYF
TGTGCCAGCAGCTCTTATACAGGGGGCCACACAGATACGCAGTATTTT
>NA|TRBV15|TRBJ2-1
CATSREVGTYNEQFF
TGTGCCACCAGCAGAGAGGTTGGGACTTACAATGAGCAGTTCTTC
>NA|TRBV6-4|TRBJ1-2
CASSLITGSGYTF
TGTGCCAGCAGCCTCATCACAGGGTCGGGCTACACCTTC
>TRBD1|TRBV9|TRBJ2-1
CASEGGEGEQFF
TGTGCCAGCGAAGGGGGCGAAGGGGAGCAGTTCTTC
>NA|TRBV18|TRBJ2-1
CASSPGQGGSSYNEQFF
TGTGCCAGCTCACCAGGTCAAGGGGGAAGCTCCTACAATGAGCAGTTCTTC
>NA|TRBV5-1|TRBJ1-1
CASSLITGELLGSGSEAFF
TGCGCCAGCAGCTTGATCACCGGCGAACTACTGGGATCGGGGTCTGAAGCTTTCTTT
>TRBD1|TRBV7-9|TRBJ2-3
CASSPGQGTDTQYF
TGTGCCAGCAGCCCGGGACAGGGAACAGATACGCAGTATTTT
>TRBD1|TRBV7-9|TRBJ1-4
CASSSQGASEKLFF
TGTGCCAGCAGCTCGCAGGGGGCCAGCGAAAAACTGTTTTTT
>TRBD1|TRBV19|TRBJ2-5
CASRDRGVGEETQYF
TGTGCCAGTAGGGACAGGGGAGTGGGGGAAGAGACCCAGTACTTC
>NA|TRBV7-9|TRBJ2-1
CASSLGHNEQFF
TGTGCCAGCAGCTTAGGTCACAATGAGCAGTTCTTC
>NA|TRBV30|TRBJ2-7
CAWSVTGNVYEQYF
TGTGCCTGGAGTGTAACGGGAAATGTCTACGAGCAGTACTTC